These T cell receptor beta chains were read from a single sample in a study of control samples from healthy donors and cancer patients. Profiled with immunoSEQ multiplex PCR; TCRdb holds only in-frame clones, not every one. The sample includes roughly 73,000 clones, approximately 87% of them seen just once. The source material was blood. The receptors come from a man between 50 and 59 years old in good health. The CDR3 runs from the conserved cysteine through the conserved F or W. The order of the fields is V gene, clone size, D gene, J gene, CDR3 protein, CDR3 DNA. The D gene is left open where the match is weak. Size tells how often a clone was seen (once, few, many) or the class of an expanded clone, and some rows leave it out.

>TRBV18|few|-|TRBJ1-3
CASSPFSLGSSGNTIYF
TGTGCCAGCTCACCTTTTAGTCTGGGAAGCTCTGGAAACACCATATATTTT
>TRBV6-5|-|-|TRBJ1-5
CASSSTGNIAGQPQHF
TGTGCCAGCAGTTCCACAGGTAATATAGCGGGTCAGCCCCAGCATTTT
>TRBV19|-|-|TRBJ1-5
CASRLRGDQPQHF
TGTGCCAGTAGGCTCCGGGGGGATCAGCCCCAGCATTTT
>TRBV2|-|-|TRBJ2-3
CASSEGTGAGDTQYF
TGTGCCAGCAGTGAAGGTACGGGGGCTGGAGATACGCAGTATTTT
>TRBV24-1|once|TRBD1|TRBJ2-5
CASDRERETQYF
TGTGCCTCGGACAGGGAGAGAGAGACCCAGTACTTC
>TRBV5-8|-|-|TRBJ1-5
CASSFAQPQHF
TGTGCCAGCAGCTTTGCCCAGCCCCAGCATTTT
>TRBV7-2|-|TRBD2|TRBJ2-7
CASSLGGTNYEQYF
TGTGCCAGCAGCTTAGGTGGGACTAACTACGAGCAGTACTTC
>TRBV6-5|few|-|TRBJ2-1
CASRLIDSGNEQFF
TGTGCCAGCCGGCTTATCGATAGTGGGAATGAGCAGTTCTTC
>TRBV9|-|-|TRBJ1-1
CASSQQGGGNTEAFF
TGTGCCAGCAGCCAACAGGGAGGAGGGAACACTGAAGCTTTCTTT
>TRBV28|-|-|TRBJ1-2
CASSLLYGYTF
TGTGCCAGCAGTTTACTGTATGGCTACACCTTC
>TRBV5-4|-|TRBD1|TRBJ1-2
CASSSVSAGGAGGYTF
TGTGCCAGCAGCTCCGTAAGCGCAGGGGGCGCGGGTGGCTACACCTTC
>TRBV2|-|TRBD2|TRBJ2-7
CASIPRGSGRAYEQYF
TGTGCCAGCATACCCCGGGGGAGCGGGAGGGCCTACGAGCAGTACTTC
>TRBV28|-|-|TRBJ1-1
CASSLLGGFGAFF
TGTGCCAGCAGTCTCCTTGGAGGCTTTGGCGCTTTCTTT
>TRBV6-6|-|-|TRBJ1-3
CASRRRGFSGNTIYF
TGTGCCAGCAGGCGCCGGGGCTTCTCTGGAAACACCATATATTTT
>TRBV5-6|-|TRBD2|TRBJ2-1
CASSSPVAGGVSYNEQFF
TGTGCCAGCAGCTCACCAGTGGCGGGGGGCGTCTCCTACAATGAGCAGTTCTTC
>TRBV29-1|-|TRBD2|TRBJ2-7
CSVVGGSSYEQYF
TGCAGCGTTGTTGGCGGGAGTAGTTACGAGCAGTACTTC